A selection of T cell receptor beta chains follows, all from one sample in a study of T-cell reconstitution after alpha-beta-depleted transplantation in children. TCRdb reanalysed the PCR reads using MiXCR and keeps one entry per CDR3 protein. This sample yields more than 90,000 distinct CDR3 sequences, of which roughly 8% are seen a single time; approximately 7% belongs to the top ten. Material: PBMCs from the stem cell graft donor, obtained from the stem cell graft. The receptors come from a human donor who donated a stem cell graft to a child with congenital amegakaryocytic thrombocytopenia. The CDR3 runs from the conserved cysteine through the conserved F or W. D genes are given only for firm matches. Clone sizes are shown as once, few, many or a size class.

clone_size: many
d_call: -
j_call: TRBJ2-3
v_call: TRBV5-6
cdr3_nt: TGTGCCAGCAGCTTCTCCGGACAGCCCACAGATACGCAGTATTTT
cdr3_aa: CASSFSGQPTDTQYF

clone_size: many
d_call: -
j_call: TRBJ1-6
v_call: TRBV12-3/TRBV12-4
cdr3_nt: TGTGCCAGCAGTACCAGGGTGGCGAGGTCACCCCTCCACTTT
cdr3_aa: CASSTRVARSPLHF

clone_size: many
d_call: -
j_call: TRBJ2-3
v_call: TRBV4-1
cdr3_nt: TGCGCCAGCAGCGCCCCGGGGGCAGATACGCAGTATTTT
cdr3_aa: CASSAPGADTQYF

clone_size: many
d_call: -
j_call: TRBJ2-1
v_call: TRBV5-6
cdr3_nt: TGTGCCAGCAGCCCTGATACAGGGAATGTTGCCAATGAGCAGTTCTTC
cdr3_aa: CASSPDTGNVANEQFF

clone_size: many
d_call: -
j_call: TRBJ1-1
v_call: TRBV7-2
cdr3_nt: TGTGCCAGCAGCTTATCGGCAGGGAACACTGAAGCTTTCTTT
cdr3_aa: CASSLSAGNTEAFF

clone_size: many
d_call: -
j_call: TRBJ2-1
v_call: TRBV12-3/TRBV12-4
cdr3_nt: TGTGCCAGCAGTTTGGGGAATGAGCAGTTCTTC
cdr3_aa: CASSLGNEQFF

clone_size: many
d_call: -
j_call: TRBJ1-1
v_call: TRBV12-3/TRBV12-4
cdr3_nt: TGTGCCAGCAGTTTAGGTGGGGACTCTGAAGCTTTCTTT
cdr3_aa: CASSLGGDSEAFF

clone_size: many
d_call: TRBD1
j_call: TRBJ1-1
v_call: TRBV12-3/TRBV12-4
cdr3_nt: TGTGCCAGCAGCATTAACAGGGGGGACACTGAAGCTTTCTTT
cdr3_aa: CASSINRGDTEAFF

clone_size: many
d_call: TRBD1
j_call: TRBJ2-7
v_call: TRBV4-1
cdr3_nt: TGCGCCAGCAGCATTGACCGGGACAGGGTTTACGAGCAGTACTTC
cdr3_aa: CASSIDRDRVYEQYF

clone_size: many
d_call: TRBD2
j_call: TRBJ2-3
v_call: TRBV4-1
cdr3_nt: TGCGCCAGCAGCCACTTCAGCGGGGGGGCTAAAGATACGCAGTATTTT
cdr3_aa: CASSHFSGGAKDTQYF

clone_size: many
d_call: -
j_call: TRBJ1-1
v_call: TRBV7-2
cdr3_nt: TGTGCCAGCACCCGGAACACTGAAGCTTTCTTT
cdr3_aa: CASTRNTEAFF

clone_size: many
d_call: -
j_call: TRBJ2-3
v_call: TRBV11-2
cdr3_nt: TGTGCCAGCAGCTCGGGACACCTCACAGATACGCAGTATTTT
cdr3_aa: CASSSGHLTDTQYF

clone_size: many
d_call: TRBD1
j_call: TRBJ2-7
v_call: TRBV20-1
cdr3_nt: TGCAGTGCTGGCGGGACAGGTAACCCGTACTTC
cdr3_aa: CSAGGTGNPYF

clone_size: many
d_call: TRBD1
j_call: TRBJ1-1
v_call: TRBV5-1
cdr3_nt: TGCGCCAGCAGCCGGACAGGGGTCGAAGCTTTCTTT
cdr3_aa: CASSRTGVEAFF

clone_size: many
d_call: TRBD1
j_call: TRBJ1-5
v_call: TRBV2
cdr3_nt: TGTGCCAGCAGTAACGACAGGGTTCAGCCCCAGCATTTT
cdr3_aa: CASSNDRVQPQHF

clone_size: many
d_call: -
j_call: TRBJ2-5
v_call: TRBV5-1
cdr3_nt: TGCGCCAGCAGCTTTCACCTAAAAGAGACCCAGTACTTC
cdr3_aa: CASSFHLKETQYF

clone_size: many
d_call: TRBD1
j_call: TRBJ1-2
v_call: TRBV11-2
cdr3_nt: TGTGCCAGCAGCTCGGGACAGTTTGGCTACACCTTC
cdr3_aa: CASSSGQFGYTF

clone_size: many
d_call: TRBD2
j_call: TRBJ2-3
v_call: TRBV7-2
cdr3_nt: TGTGCCAGCAGCACCCGGACTAGCGGCACAGATACGCAGTATTTT
cdr3_aa: CASSTRTSGTDTQYF

clone_size: many
d_call: TRBD2
j_call: TRBJ2-5
v_call: TRBV3-1
cdr3_nt: TGTGCCAGCAGCCAAAGGATACTAGCGGGGGAAGAGACCCAGTACTTC
cdr3_aa: CASSQRILAGEETQYF

clone_size: many
d_call: -
j_call: TRBJ2-7
v_call: TRBV6-5
cdr3_nt: TGTGCCAGCAGTTGGGGAATTGGGGCCTACGAGCAGTACTTC
cdr3_aa: CASSWGIGAYEQYF

clone_size: many
d_call: TRBD2
j_call: TRBJ2-5
v_call: TRBV20-1
cdr3_nt: TGCAGTGCTAGCGGGAGGTGGGGACAAGAGACCCAGTACTTC
cdr3_aa: CSASGRWGQETQYF

clone_size: few
d_call: -
j_call: TRBJ1-2
v_call: TRBV27
cdr3_nt: TGTGCCAGCGCTCAGGGGCGCGTAGGCCTACTTGGCTATGGCTACACCTTC
cdr3_aa: CASAQGRVGLLGYGYTF

clone_size: many
d_call: -
j_call: TRBJ1-3
v_call: TRBV7-2
cdr3_nt: TGTGCCAGCAGCTTAGGATGGGGAAACACCATATATTTT
cdr3_aa: CASSLGWGNTIYF

clone_size: many
d_call: TRBD1
j_call: TRBJ2-2
v_call: TRBV20-1
cdr3_nt: TGCAGTGCTTTCTACAGGGGGAACACCGGGGAGCTGTTTTTT
cdr3_aa: CSAFYRGNTGELFF

clone_size: many
d_call: -
j_call: TRBJ1-5
v_call: TRBV28
cdr3_nt: TGTGCCAGCAGTTTATTCCGGGGTAGTCGGGGTAGCAATCAGCCCCAGCATTTT
cdr3_aa: CASSLFRGSRGSNQPQHF